This is a list of T cell receptor beta chains from one sample in a study of cytomegalovirus exposure and HLA in healthy donors. Using immunoSEQ multiplex PCR, the repertoire was profiled, and TCRdb retains in-frame clones only, with some absent. Among some 70,000 clones listed, over 75% were seen once. Sequenced material: PBMCs. Source of these receptors: a human donor in good health. CDR3s include the opening cysteine and the closing phenylalanine or tryptophan. D genes are given only for firm matches. Clone size appears in some rows only: once, few, many, or a class for an expanded clone.

d_call | j_call | v_call | clone_size | cdr3_aa | cdr3_nt
- | TRBJ2-7 | TRBV9 | - | CASSVEPGGGSYEQYF | TGTGCCAGCAGCGTAGAACCCGGGGGAGGCTCCTACGAGCAGTACTTC
TRBD2 | TRBJ2-4 | TRBV30 | - | CAWRASGDIQYF | TGTGCCTGGAGGGCAAGCGGGGACATTCAGTACTTC
- | TRBJ1-5 | TRBV27 | - | CASTPVFGPPQHF | TGTGCCAGCACCCCGGTTTTTGGGCCGCCCCAGCATTTT
TRBD1 | TRBJ1-6 | TRBV6-1 | once | CASCGTGDNSPLHF | TGTGCCAGCTGTGGGACAGGGGATAATTCACCCCTCCACTTT
TRBD2 | TRBJ2-5 | TRBV27 | - | CASSLTSGGPQETQYF | TGTGCCAGCAGTTTGACTAGCGGGGGCCCCCAAGAGACCCAGTACTTC
- | TRBJ1-1 | TRBV6-1 | few | CASSERRPEAFF | TGTGCCAGCAGTGAAAGGAGGCCTGAAGCTTTCTTT
- | TRBJ2-7 | TRBV6-5 | once | CASSYASGSSYEQYF | TGTGCCAGCAGTTACGCTTCAGGAAGCTCCTACGAGCAGTACTTC
TRBD1 | TRBJ1-2 | TRBV7-2 | few | CASSSGTGRGYTF | TGTGCCAGCAGCTCAGGGACAGGGCGTGGCTACACCTTC
- | TRBJ1-2 | TRBV4-3 | few | CASSQRGDGYGYTF | TGCGCCAGCAGCCAACGGGGGGACGGCTATGGCTACACCTTC
- | TRBJ1-2 | TRBV6-1 | - | CASSATGSRGYTF | TGTGCCAGCAGTGCCACAGGTTCTAGGGGCTACACCTTC
- | TRBJ2-7 | TRBV7-9 | - | CASSARDSYEQYF | TGTGCCAGCAGCGCCCGGGACTCCTACGAGCAGTACTTC
TRBD1 | TRBJ1-5 | TRBV6-1 | - | CASSRGQRHQPQHF | TGTGCCAGCAGCAGGGGACAGCGACATCAGCCCCAGCATTTT
- | TRBJ1-6 | TRBV25-1 | once | CASREEPNSPLHF | TGTGCCAGCAGGGAGGAGCCTAATTCACCCCTCCACTTT
- | TRBJ2-2 | TRBV4-1 | - | CASSQDAGAYTGELFF | TGCGCCAGCAGCCAAGATGCGGGGGCGTACACCGGGGAGCTGTTTTTT
- | TRBJ1-2 | TRBV5-4 | - | CASSLMGLRDYGYTF | TGTGCCAGCAGCTTGATGGGGCTCCGGGACTATGGCTACACCTTC
TRBD1 | TRBJ1-1 | TRBV6-1 | - | CASSSGQGARAFF | TGTGCCAGCAGTTCCGGACAGGGGGCGAGGGCTTTCTTT
- | TRBJ1-5 | TRBV7-5 | - | CARSLGQGANQPQHF | TGTGCCAGAAGCTTAGGACAGGGGGCAAATCAGCCCCAGCATTTT
TRBD1 | TRBJ2-7 | TRBV7-9 | - | CASSFGQGVDEQYF | TGTGCCAGCAGCTTTGGACAGGGTGTCGACGAGCAGTACTTC
- | TRBJ1-2 | TRBV6-1 | - | CASSEAGGPGGVYGYTF | TGTGCCAGCAGTGAAGCCGGGGGCCCGGGGGGGGTCTATGGCTACACCTTC
TRBD2 | TRBJ2-1 | TRBV4-1 | - | CASSQGPLAGRYNEQFF | TGCGCCAGCAGCCAAGGGCCCCTAGCGGGGCGCTACAATGAGCAGTTCTTC
- | TRBJ2-5 | TRBV15 | - | CATKQRDLPQETQYF | TGTGCCACCAAGCAACGGGATCTCCCCCAAGAGACCCAGTACTTC
TRBD1 | TRBJ2-7 | TRBV11-2 | few | CASRATGGAYEQYF | TGTGCCAGCAGGGCGACAGGGGGAGCCTACGAGCAGTACTTC
- | TRBJ1-1 | TRBV30 | - | CARFRSNTEAFF | TGTGCCCGATTCCGGAGTAACACTGAAGCTTTCTTT
- | TRBJ2-1 | TRBV7-3 | - | CASSLVAGPYNEQFF | TGTGCCAGCAGCTTAGTCGCGGGCCCTTACAATGAGCAGTTCTTC
- | TRBJ1-4 | TRBV29-1 | - | CSVEEGGAGEKLFF | TGCAGCGTTGAAGAAGGCGGGGCGGGTGAAAAACTGTTTTTT
- | TRBJ1-1 | TRBV7-2 | - | CASSLEGATEAFF | TGTGCCAGCAGCTTAGAAGGGGCCACTGAAGCTTTCTTT
TRBD1 | TRBJ1-5 | TRBV7-2 | once | CASSLAHRGSQPQHF | TGTGCCAGCAGCTTAGCTCACAGGGGAAGTCAGCCCCAGCATTTT
TRBD2 | TRBJ2-7 | TRBV5-4 | - | CASSLGVRGSSYEQYF | TGTGCCAGCAGTTTAGGCGTGCGGGGGAGCTCCTACGAGCAGTACTTC
- | TRBJ1-5 | TRBV11-2 | - | CASSGHSNQPQHF | TGTGCCAGCAGCGGACATAGCAATCAGCCCCAGCATTTT
- | TRBJ1-6 | TRBV7-2 | few | CASSFDTLPNSPLHF | TGTGCCAGCAGCTTTGACACTCTGCCCAATTCACCCCTCCACTTT
TRBD1 | TRBJ1-1 | TRBV7-2 | - | CASSLEFRGLNTEAFF | TGTGCCAGCAGCTTAGAGTTCAGGGGGTTAAACACTGAAGCTTTCTTT
TRBD2 | TRBJ2-7 | TRBV30 | - | CAWSYERGASYEQYF | TGTGCCTGGAGTTATGAGCGGGGGGCCTCCTACGAGCAGTACTTC
- | TRBJ2-7 | TRBV30 | - | CAWSVLAYEQYF | TGTGCCTGGAGTGTCCTAGCCTACGAGCAGTACTTC
- | TRBJ1-2 | TRBV5-1 | - | CASSNPTGTGYTF | TGCGCCAGCAGCAATCCGACAGGCACTGGCTACACCTTC
TRBD2 | TRBJ2-3 | TRBV9 | - | CASSESGGWSDTQYF | TGTGCCAGCAGCGAGAGCGGGGGGTGGTCAGATACGCAGTATTTT
- | TRBJ2-1 | TRBV5-1 | - | CASSLLSSYNEQFF | TGCGCCAGCAGCTTGCTGAGTTCCTACAATGAGCAGTTCTTC
TRBD1 | TRBJ1-5 | TRBV19 | - | CASSISPADRGLYPQHF | TGTGCCAGTAGTATATCCCCTGCCGACAGGGGGCTTTATCCCCAGCATTTT
- | TRBJ1-6 | TRBV7-8 | once | CASSLVGDGGVPLHF | TGTGCCAGCAGCTTAGTGGGCGATGGGGGGGTACCCCTCCACTTT